The TCR beta chain under discussion was sequenced for a study of cytomegalovirus exposure and HLA in healthy donors. To note about this clone: Its antigen is not known.

The donors were part of the validation cohort, which consisted of some 120 subjects and was separate from the first cohort of 666 subjects. Study-wide points: Through in vitro validation, three CMV-associated chains were shown to be specific for CMV antigens.

This table comes from immunoSEQ multiplex PCR, and its TCRdb copy is limited to in-frame clones, with some not included. The sample has about 130,000 clones; 95% to 96% are singletons. With 2 bases removed from V and 4 bases from J, the gap between germline ends came to 5 bases. From germline, CDR1 is SGHAT and CDR2 FQNNGV. The CDR3 has 12 amino acids. The source is a man younger than 30 in good health and CMV-seronegative. The chain has TRBV11-2 and TRBJ2-5; D gene ambiguous. Sequenced sample: PBMCs. CDR3 nucleotides: TGTGCCAGCAGCTTACTCAGAGAGACCCAGTACTTC. This sequence encodes CASSLLRETQYF. The entire variable domain, with the rest obtained from reference TRBV11-2 and TRBJ2-5, is as follows: EAGVAQSPRYKIIEKRQSVAFWCNPISGHATLYWYQQILGQGPKLLIQFQNNGVVDDSQLPKDRFSAERLKGVDSTLKIQPAKLEDSAVYLCASSLLRETQYFGPGTRLLVL.